This T cell receptor beta chain was identified during a study of shared clonotypes between healthy human individuals. Only in-frame clones appear in the TCRdb table, and some are missing; sequencing was by immunoSEQ multiplex PCR. Among about 2.4 million clones listed, approximately 93% were seen once. The sample comprised naive CD4+ T cells from PBMCs. The subset is: CD45RA+ positively selected. The TCR originated in a man between 18 and 29 years old in good health. Some clones in this sample may be carry-over from other donors' samples.

The CDR3 sequence is CASTPGTSQETQYF. DNA for the CDR3: TGTGCCAGCACCCCGGGGACTAGCCAAGAGACCCAGTACTTC. The chain employs TRBV28 and TRBJ2-5, with 8 nucleotides matching TRBD2. Trimming at V came to 7 bases and at J to 1 base, leaving 5 bases not matched to a gene. CDR3 size: 14 residues. Germline V CDR1 and CDR2: MDHEN, SYDVKM.